The 9 T cell receptor beta chains below were found in one sample sequenced in a study of control samples from healthy donors and cancer patients. Sequencing was performed with immunoSEQ multiplex PCR; in TCRdb, only in-frame clones are kept and a portion is missing. The data show 170,000 or so clones, 90% to 95% seen once. Input material: blood. The source of these receptors is a man aged 18 to 35 in good health.

A few counts support this clone. This chain links TRBV12-3 or TRBV12-4 with TRBJ1-2; perhaps TRBD1 as D (6 bases). The CDR3 contains 13 residues. V lost 5 bases, J lost 6 bases, and 13 bases lay in between. The CDR3, as DNA: TGTGCCAGCAGTCTAGGCCCAGGGGATGGCTACACCTTC. Protein: CASSLGPGDGYTF.

The table lists this clone with a few counts. This chain links TRBV7-9 with TRBJ1-6; maybe TRBD1 (5 bases). The CDR3 totals 14 residues. Germline V CDR1 and CDR2: SEHNR, FQNEAQ (reference sequence). Trimming shortened V by 4 bases and J by 10 bases, and 14 bases separated the two germline ends. CDR3 DNA sequence: TGTGCCAGCAGCTCCCTGGAGGGACGATCACCCCTCCACTTT. Translating gives CASSSLEGRSPLHF. The complete variable domain, with remaining parts taken from reference TRBV7-9 and TRBJ1-6, reads DTGVSQNPRHKITKRGQNVTFRCDPISEHNRLYWYRQTLGQGPEFLTYFQNEAQLEKSRLLSDRFSAERPKGSFSTLEIQRTEQGDSAMYLCASSSLEGRSPLHFGNGTRLTVT.

The chain combines TRBV27 with TRBJ1-5; D remains ambiguous. Germline V gene sequence: CDR1 MNHEY, CDR2 SMNVEV (reference sequence). This CDR3 is built from 13 residues. The ends were cut back, 0 bases at V and 6 bases at J, with 6 bases in the middle. CDR3 DNA: TGTGCCAGCAGTTTATCGAGCTTTCAGCCCCAGCATTTT. Its protein is CASSLSSFQPQHF.

The chain links TRBV6-6 to TRBJ1-4; unclear D gene. The CDR3 loop spans 14 amino acids. Trimming stripped 7 bases from V and 0 bases from J, with 9 bases between. Per germline, CDR1 MNHNY and CDR2 SVGAGI (reference sequence). The CDR3, as DNA: TGTGCCAGCACCAAAGTTGCAACTAATGAAAAACTGTTTTTT. It encodes CASTKVATNEKLFF.

This sequence joins TRBV5-1 and TRBJ2-3; 9 bases fit TRBD2. After removal of 1 base from V and 7 bases from J, the junction contained 7 bases not matched to a gene. Germline V CDR1 and CDR2: SGHRS, YFSETQ. The CDR3 sequence is 15 residues long. CDR3 nucleotide sequence: TGCGCCAGCAGCTTGTCGGGCGGGGGGGGAAATACGCAGTATTTT. It yields the protein CASSLSGGGGNTQYF.

CDR3 protein: CASSLVARGRYGYTF. The CDR3 DNA reads TGTGCCAGCAGCTTAGTAGCCAGGGGTCGTTATGGCTACACCTTC. The gene calls are TRBV7-8 and TRBJ1-2; possibly TRBD1 for D (6 bases). The germline V gene encodes CDR1 SGHVS and CDR2 FQNEAQ. The CDR3 consists of 15 residues. The V end lost 1 base, the J end lost 5 bases, and 14 bases lay between the germline ends.

The V and J genes are TRBV4-1 and TRBJ2-5; 7 nucleotides match TRBD2. The CDR3 is made up of 15 amino acids. CDR1 is MGHRA and CDR2 is YSYEKL in the germline V gene. Losses at the gene ends were 4 bases for V and 0 bases for J; bases not matched to a gene: 5. The CDR3 here is CASSRPGLNQETQYF. The CDR3 nucleotides read TGCGCCAGCAGCCGCCCGGGACTAAACCAAGAGACCCAGTACTTC.

The chain joins TRBV10-1 to TRBJ2-2, with 7 nucleotides matching TRBD2. The trim removed 8 bases at V and 1 base at J, leaving 4 bases unmatched. The CDR3 covers 14 residues. Looked up from germline, CDR1 is WNHNN and CDR2 is SYGVQD (reference sequence). This chain's CDR3 is CASGGSGNTGELFF. The CDR3 DNA is TGCGCCAGCGGCGGGAGCGGGAACACCGGGGAGCTGTTTTTT.

V and J are TRBV30 and TRBJ2-7; D assignment may be TRBD1 or TRBD2 (5 bases each). CDR3 size: 14 residues. Germline CDR1 is GTSNPN and CDR2 is SVGIG (reference sequence). The germline V and J ends were trimmed by 0 bases and 5 bases, with 14 bases remaining between them. As DNA, the CDR3 is TGTGCCTGGAGTGTACGGCAGGGAGTGGACGAGCAGTACTTC. Its protein is CAWSVRQGVDEQYF.